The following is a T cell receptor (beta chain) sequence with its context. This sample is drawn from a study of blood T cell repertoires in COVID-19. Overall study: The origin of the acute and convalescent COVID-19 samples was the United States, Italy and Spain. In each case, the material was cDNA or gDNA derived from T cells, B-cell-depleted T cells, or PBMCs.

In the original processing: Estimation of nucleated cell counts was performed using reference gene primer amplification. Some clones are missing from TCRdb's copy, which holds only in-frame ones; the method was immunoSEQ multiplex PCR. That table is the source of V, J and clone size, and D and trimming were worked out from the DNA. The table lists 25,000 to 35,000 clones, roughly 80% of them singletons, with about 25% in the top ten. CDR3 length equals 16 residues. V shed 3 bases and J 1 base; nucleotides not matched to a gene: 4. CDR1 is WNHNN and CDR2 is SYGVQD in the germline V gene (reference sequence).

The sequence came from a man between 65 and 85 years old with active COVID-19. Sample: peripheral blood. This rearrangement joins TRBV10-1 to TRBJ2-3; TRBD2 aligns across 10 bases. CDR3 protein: CASSDSGGPRTDTQYF. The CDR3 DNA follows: TGCGCCAGCAGTGATAGCGGGGGGCCCCGCACAGATACGCAGTATTTT.